This T cell receptor beta chain was profiled in a study of CXCR3-negative and CXCR3-positive naive CD8 T cells. Comments on this clonotype: As yet, its antigen is unknown.

The CDR3 consists of 13 residues. 5' RACE that incorporated UMI labels was used to prepare the TRB cDNA libraries. Following a re-call of the 5' RACE reads, TCRdb has one entry per CDR3 protein and lacks DNA. This sample carries under 150,000 distinct CDR3 sequences, with around 0.41% going to the ten biggest clones. The CD45RO-CCR7+CD27+CD95- phenotype denoted naive CD8+ T cells. Study-level results: CXCR3 levels fell partly with cryopreservation; most assays relied on fresh PBMCs. Naive subsets were similarly diverse, while memory CD8+ repertoires were much less diverse. Naive subsets did not differ in surface CD5, and the authors estimated TCR strength using properties of the TRB CDR3. Against CXCR3-negative naive cells, CXCR3-positive naive cells showed more hydrophobic TRB CDR3s.

This chain connects TRBV12-3 or TRBV12-4 to TRBJ2-5; the D call of TRBD1 rests on TCRdb alone, since no DNA is present to check it. The material sequenced was naive CXCR3+ CD8+ T cells from blood. Subset denoted: CD45RO-CCR7+CD27+CD95- naive CD8+ T cells expressing CXCR3 (TNR3+). This receptor was obtained from a human donor in good health. Some clones in this sample may be carry-over from other donors' samples. The CDR3 region is CASSGRVRETQYF.